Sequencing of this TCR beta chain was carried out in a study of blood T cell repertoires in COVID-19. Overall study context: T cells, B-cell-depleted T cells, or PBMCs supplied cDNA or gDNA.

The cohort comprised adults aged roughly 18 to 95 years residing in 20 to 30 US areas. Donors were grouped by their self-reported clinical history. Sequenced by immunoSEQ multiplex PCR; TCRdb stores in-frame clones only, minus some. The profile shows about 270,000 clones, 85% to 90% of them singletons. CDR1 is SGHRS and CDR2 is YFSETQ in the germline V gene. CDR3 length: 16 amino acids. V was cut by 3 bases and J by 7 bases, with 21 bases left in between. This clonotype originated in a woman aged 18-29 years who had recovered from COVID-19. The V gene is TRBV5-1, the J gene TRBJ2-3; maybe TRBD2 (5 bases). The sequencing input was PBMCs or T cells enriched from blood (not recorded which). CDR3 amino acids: CASSSALDQVRNTQYF. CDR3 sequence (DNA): TGCGCCAGCAGCTCCGCACTAGACCAGGTCCGTAATACGCAGTATTTT. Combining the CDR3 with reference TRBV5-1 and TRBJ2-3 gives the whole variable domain KAGVTQTPRYLIKTRGQQVTLSCSPISGHRSVSWYQQTPGQGLQFLFEYFSETQRNKGNFPGRFSGRQFSNSRSEMNVSTLELGDSALYLCASSSALDQVRNTQYFGPGTRLTVL.